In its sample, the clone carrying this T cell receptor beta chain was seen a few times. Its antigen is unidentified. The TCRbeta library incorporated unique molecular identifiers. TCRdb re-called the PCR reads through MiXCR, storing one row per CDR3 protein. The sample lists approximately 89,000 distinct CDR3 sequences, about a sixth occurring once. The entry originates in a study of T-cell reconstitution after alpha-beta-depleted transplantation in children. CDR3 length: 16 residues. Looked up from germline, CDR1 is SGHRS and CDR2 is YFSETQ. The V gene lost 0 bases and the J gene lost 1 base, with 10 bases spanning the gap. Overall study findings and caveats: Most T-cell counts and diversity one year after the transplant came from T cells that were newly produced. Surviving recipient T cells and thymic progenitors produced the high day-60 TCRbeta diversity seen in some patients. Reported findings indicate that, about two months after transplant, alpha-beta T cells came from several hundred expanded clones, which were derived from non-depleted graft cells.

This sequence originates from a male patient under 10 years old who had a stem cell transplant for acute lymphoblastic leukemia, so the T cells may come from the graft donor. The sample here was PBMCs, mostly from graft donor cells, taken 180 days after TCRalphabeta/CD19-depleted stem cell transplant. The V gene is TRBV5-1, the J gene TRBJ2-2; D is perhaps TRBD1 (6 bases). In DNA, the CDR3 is TGCGCCAGCAGCTTGGAAGCGACAGGGAACACCGGGGAGCTGTTTTTT. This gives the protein CASSLEATGNTGELFF.